The next 5 T cell receptor beta chains were all read from a single sample in a study of graft-versus-host responses after intestinal transplantation. Assay: immunoSEQ multiplex PCR; the TCRdb copy retains only in-frame clones and omits some. Here the sample spans 90,000 to 150,000 clones, 85% to 95% being singletons. Which antigens these TCRs recognize remains unknown. The source material was unstimulated CD8+ T cells sorted from spleen or lymph node cells, sampled before intestinal transplant. The receptors here all came from a human donor who received an intestinal transplant.

CDR3 loop: CASGHLGRADTQYF. The CDR3 DNA reads TGCGCCAGCGGCCACCTCGGGAGGGCGGATACGCAGTATTTT. The chain couples TRBV10-2 to TRBJ2-3; 8 bases agree with TRBD2. Looked up from germline, CDR1 is WSHSY and CDR2 is SAAADI. The CDR3 runs to 14 residues. J gave up 6 bases and V 8 bases, and 10 bases lay outside the gene matches.

The chain recombines TRBV4-3 with TRBJ1-2, with D unclear. Trimming left V 0 bases short and J 2 bases short, with 10 bases between. CDR3 size: 15 residues. Germline CDR1 reads LGHNA; CDR2 reads YSLEER. The CDR3: CASSQDAPRNYGYTF. The CDR3, as DNA: TGCGCCAGCAGCCAAGACGCCCCACGAAACTATGGCTACACCTTC.

The gene calls are TRBV6-5 and TRBJ1-2, with 8 bases lining up with TRBD1. J gave up 8 bases and V 3 bases, and 5 bases lay outside the gene matches. Germline loops: CDR1 MNHEY, CDR2 SVGAGI. This CDR3 region has 13 residues. The CDR3 sequence is CASSYRTGGGYTF. In nucleotides, the CDR3 is TGTGCCAGCAGTTATAGAACAGGGGGAGGCTACACCTTC.

This chain joins TRBV25-1 and TRBJ2-5, with D unresolved. This CDR3 spans 14 amino acids. The germline V gene has CDR1 MGHDK and CDR2 SYGVNS. Trimming cost V 0 bases and J 5 bases, with 10 bases left between them. The CDR3 DNA reads as TGTGCCAGCAGTGAATATAGGAATGTGGAGACCCAGTACTTC. This gives the protein CASSEYRNVETQYF.

This sequence joins TRBV4-2 and TRBJ2-1, with no clear D. The germline V gene has CDR1 LGHNA and CDR2 YNFKEQ. This CDR3 is built from 13 residues. With 1 base removed from V and 3 bases from J, the gap between germline ends came to 4 bases. For the CDR3, the DNA is TGTGCCAGCAGCCAAGCCCTCTACAATGAGCAGTTCTTC. Encoded protein: CASSQALYNEQFF.